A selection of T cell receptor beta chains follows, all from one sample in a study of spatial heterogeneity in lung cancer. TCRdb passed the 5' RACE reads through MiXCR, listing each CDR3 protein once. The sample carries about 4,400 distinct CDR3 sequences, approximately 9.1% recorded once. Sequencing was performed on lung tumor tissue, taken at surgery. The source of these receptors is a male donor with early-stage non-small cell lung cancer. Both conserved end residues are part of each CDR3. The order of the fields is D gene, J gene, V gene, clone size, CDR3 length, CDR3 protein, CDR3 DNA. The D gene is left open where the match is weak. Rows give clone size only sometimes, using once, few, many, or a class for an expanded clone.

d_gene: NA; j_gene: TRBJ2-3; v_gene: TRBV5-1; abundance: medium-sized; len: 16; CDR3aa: CASSPGLLQRGDTQYF; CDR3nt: TGCGCCAGCAGCCCGGGACTACTTCAGAGGGGGGATACGCAGTATTTT
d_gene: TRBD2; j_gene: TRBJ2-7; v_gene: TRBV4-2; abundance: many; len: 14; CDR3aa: CASSRGSGRYEQYF; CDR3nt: TGTGCCAGCAGCCGGGGTAGCGGGAGGTACGAGCAGTACTTC
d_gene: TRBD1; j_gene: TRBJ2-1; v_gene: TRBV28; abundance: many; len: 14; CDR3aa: CASSPGQQPNEQFF; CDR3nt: TGTGCCAGCAGCCCGGGACAGCAGCCGAATGAGCAGTTCTTC
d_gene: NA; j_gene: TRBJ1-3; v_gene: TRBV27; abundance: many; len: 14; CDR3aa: CASSIGRVGNTIYF; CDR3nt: TGTGCCAGCAGTATCGGGAGGGTTGGAAACACCATATATTTT
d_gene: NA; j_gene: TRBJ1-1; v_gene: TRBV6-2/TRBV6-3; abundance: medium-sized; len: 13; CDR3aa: CASSYSMGTEAFF; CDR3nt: TGTGCCAGCAGTTACTCCATGGGCACTGAAGCTTTCTTT
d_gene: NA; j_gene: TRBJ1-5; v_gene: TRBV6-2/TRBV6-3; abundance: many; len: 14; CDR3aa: CASTTWGQERAQHF; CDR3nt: TGTGCCAGCACTACATGGGGCCAGGAGAGGGCCCAGCATTTT
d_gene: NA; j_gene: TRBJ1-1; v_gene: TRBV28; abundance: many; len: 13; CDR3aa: CASTMGWNTEAFF; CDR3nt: TGTGCCAGCACTATGGGGTGGAACACTGAAGCTTTCTTT
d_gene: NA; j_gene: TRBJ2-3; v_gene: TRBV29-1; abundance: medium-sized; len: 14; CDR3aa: CSVASETSTDTQYF; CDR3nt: TGCAGCGTTGCAAGCGAGACTAGCACAGATACGCAGTATTTT
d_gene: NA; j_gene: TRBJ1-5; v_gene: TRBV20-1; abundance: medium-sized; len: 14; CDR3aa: CSASPGQSNQPQHF; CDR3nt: TGCAGTGCTAGCCCCGGACAGAGCAATCAGCCCCAGCATTTT
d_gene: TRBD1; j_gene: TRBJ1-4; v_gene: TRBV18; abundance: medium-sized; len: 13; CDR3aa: CASSPLQGKALFF; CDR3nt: TGTGCCAGCTCACCCTTACAGGGGAAGGCACTGTTTTTT
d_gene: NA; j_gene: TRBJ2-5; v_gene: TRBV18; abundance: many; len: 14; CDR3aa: CASSPVQGSETQYF; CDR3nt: TGTGCCAGCTCACCAGTCCAGGGGTCGGAGACCCAGTACTTC
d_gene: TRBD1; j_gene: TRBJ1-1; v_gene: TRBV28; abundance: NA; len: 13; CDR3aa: CASSPGTDTEAFF; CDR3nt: TGTGCCAGCAGTCCCGGGACAGACACTGAAGCTTTCTTT
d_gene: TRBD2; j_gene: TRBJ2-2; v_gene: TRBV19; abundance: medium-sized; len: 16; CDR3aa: CASSNPWGGSVGELFF; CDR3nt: TGTGCCAGTAGTAACCCCTGGGGGGGTTCGGTCGGGGAGCTGTTTTTT
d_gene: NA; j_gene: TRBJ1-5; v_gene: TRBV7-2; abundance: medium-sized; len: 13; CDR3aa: CASSLKGDQPQHF; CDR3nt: TGTGCCAGCAGCTTAAAGGGGGATCAGCCCCAGCATTTT
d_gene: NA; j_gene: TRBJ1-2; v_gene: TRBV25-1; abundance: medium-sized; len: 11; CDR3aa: CASGGQGGYTF; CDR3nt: TGTGCCAGCGGGGGCCAGGGGGGCTACACCTTC
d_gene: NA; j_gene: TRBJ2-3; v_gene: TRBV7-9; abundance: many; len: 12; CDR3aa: CASTKATDTQYF; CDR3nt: TGTGCCAGCACCAAGGCGACAGATACGCAGTATTTT
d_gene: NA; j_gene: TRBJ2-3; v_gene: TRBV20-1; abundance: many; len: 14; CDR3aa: CSARGPRGADTQYF; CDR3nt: TGCAGTGCTAGAGGTCCTAGAGGGGCAGATACGCAGTATTTT
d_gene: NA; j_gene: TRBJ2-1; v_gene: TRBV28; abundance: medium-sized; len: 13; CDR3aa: CASTPGGGSGQFF; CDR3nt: TGTGCCAGCACCCCTGGAGGGGGCAGTGGGCAGTTCTTC
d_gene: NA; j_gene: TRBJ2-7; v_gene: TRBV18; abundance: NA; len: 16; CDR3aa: CASSPLDSRFLYEQYF; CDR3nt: TGTGCCAGCTCACCTTTGGACAGTAGGTTCCTCTACGAGCAGTACTTC
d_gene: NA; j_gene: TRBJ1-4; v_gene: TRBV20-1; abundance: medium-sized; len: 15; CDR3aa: CSARVEAPFNEKLFF; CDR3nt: TGCAGTGCTAGAGTTGAGGCCCCCTTTAATGAAAAACTGTTTTTT
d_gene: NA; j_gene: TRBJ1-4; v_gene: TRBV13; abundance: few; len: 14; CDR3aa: CASSSHGGEKKLFF; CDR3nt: TGTGCCAGCAGCTCCCACGGGGGCGAGAAAAAACTGTTTTTT
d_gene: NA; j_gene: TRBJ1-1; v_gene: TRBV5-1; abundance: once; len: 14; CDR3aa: CASSLGDRNTEAFF; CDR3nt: TGCGCCAGCAGCTTAGGCGACAGGAACACTGAAGCTTTCTTT
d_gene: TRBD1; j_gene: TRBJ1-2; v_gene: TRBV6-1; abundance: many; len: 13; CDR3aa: CASSVQGEGGYTF; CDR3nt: TGTGCCAGCAGTGTTCAGGGGGAGGGCGGCTACACCTTC
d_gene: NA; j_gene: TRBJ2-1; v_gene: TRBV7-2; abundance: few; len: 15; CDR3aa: CASSLGQGIGDEQFF; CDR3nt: TGTGCCAGCAGCTTAGGGCAGGGGATAGGGGATGAGCAGTTCTTC
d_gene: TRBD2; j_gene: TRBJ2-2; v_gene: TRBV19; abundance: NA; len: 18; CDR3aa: CASSIGSGGSLNTGELFF; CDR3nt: TGTGCCAGTAGTATTGGTAGCGGGGGGTCCTTGAACACCGGGGAGCTGTTTTTT
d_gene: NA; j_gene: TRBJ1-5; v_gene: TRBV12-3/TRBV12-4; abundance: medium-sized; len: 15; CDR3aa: CASSLGPVSNQPQHF; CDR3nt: TGTGCCAGCAGTTTGGGGCCAGTAAGCAATCAGCCCCAGCATTTT
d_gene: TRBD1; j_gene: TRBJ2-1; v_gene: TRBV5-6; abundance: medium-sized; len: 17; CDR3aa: CASHTGGRGSSYNEQFF; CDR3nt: TGTGCCAGCCACACTGGGGGCAGGGGGTCCTCCTACAATGAGCAGTTCTTC
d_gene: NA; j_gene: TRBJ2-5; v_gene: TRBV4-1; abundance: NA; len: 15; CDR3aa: CASSQDIPRGETQYF; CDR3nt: TGCGCCAGCAGCCAAGATATCCCCAGGGGAGAGACCCAGTACTTC
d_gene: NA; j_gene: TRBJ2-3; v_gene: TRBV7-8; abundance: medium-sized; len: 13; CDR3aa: CASSLGARLPQYF; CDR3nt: TGTGCCAGCAGCCTCGGAGCCCGTCTTCCGCAGTATTTT
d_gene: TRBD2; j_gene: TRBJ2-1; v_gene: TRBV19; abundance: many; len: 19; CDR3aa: CASSIRAKREYHTINEQFF; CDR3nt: TGTGCCAGTAGTATACGGGCCAAGCGGGAGTACCATACGATCAATGAGCAGTTCTTC
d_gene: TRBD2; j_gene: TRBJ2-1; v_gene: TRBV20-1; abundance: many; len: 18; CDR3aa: CSARGPGTSGIGYNEQFF; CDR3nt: TGCAGTGCTAGAGGGCCCGGGACTAGCGGGATTGGCTACAATGAGCAGTTCTTC
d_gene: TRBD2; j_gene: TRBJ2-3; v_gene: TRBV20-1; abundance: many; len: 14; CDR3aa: CSARIRGGADTQYF; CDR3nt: TGCAGTGCCCGTATACGGGGGGGCGCAGATACGCAGTATTTT
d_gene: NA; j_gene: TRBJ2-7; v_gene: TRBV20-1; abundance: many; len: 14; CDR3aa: CSALTPLGSYEQYF; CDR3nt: TGCAGTGCTCTAACACCATTGGGCTCCTACGAGCAGTACTTC
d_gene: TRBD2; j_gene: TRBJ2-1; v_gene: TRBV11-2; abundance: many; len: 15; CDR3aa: CASSFTRGVRVEQFF; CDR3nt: TGTGCCAGCAGCTTTACTCGGGGGGTTAGGGTCGAGCAGTTCTTC
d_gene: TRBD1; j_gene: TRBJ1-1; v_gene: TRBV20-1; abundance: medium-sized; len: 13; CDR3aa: CSEGTGIYTEAFF; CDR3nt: TGCAGTGAAGGGACAGGGATCTACACTGAAGCTTTCTTT
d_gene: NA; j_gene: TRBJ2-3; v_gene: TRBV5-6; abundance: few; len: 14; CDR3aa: CASSTPALSDTQYF; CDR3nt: TGTGCCAGCAGCACGCCCGCCCTGTCAGATACGCAGTATTTT
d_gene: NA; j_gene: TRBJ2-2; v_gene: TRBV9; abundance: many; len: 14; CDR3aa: CASNLAPGGGELFF; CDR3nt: TGTGCCAGCAACCTCGCCCCTGGGGGCGGGGAGCTGTTTTTT
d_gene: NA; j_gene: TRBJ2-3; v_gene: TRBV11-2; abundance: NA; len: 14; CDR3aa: CASSSRQEGDTQYF; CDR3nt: TGTGCCAGCAGCTCAAGACAGGAGGGAGATACGCAGTATTTT
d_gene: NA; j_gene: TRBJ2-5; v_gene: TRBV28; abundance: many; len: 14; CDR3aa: CASSTHRRTETQYF; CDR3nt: TGTGCCAGCAGTACCCACAGGAGGACAGAGACCCAGTACTTC
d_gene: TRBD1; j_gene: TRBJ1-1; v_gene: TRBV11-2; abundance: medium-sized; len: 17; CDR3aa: CASSSKTGGRRNTEAFF; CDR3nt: TGTGCCAGCAGCTCGAAAACAGGGGGCAGGAGGAACACTGAAGCTTTCTTT